Shown below are 18 T cell receptor beta chains from a single sample sequenced in a study of blood T cell repertoires in COVID-19. The table came from immunoSEQ multiplex PCR; TCRdb's copy has only in-frame clones and leaves some out. In the table there are around 300,000 clones, 89% of which are singletons. Sequenced sample: peripheral blood. The receptors originated from a woman aged 40 to 55 who had recovered from COVID-19.

The V call is TRBV5-6, the J call TRBJ2-7; TRBD1 matches 7 bases. This CDR3 has 15 residues. CDR1 is SGHDT, CDR2 YYEEEE, per germline. Unmatched junction bases numbered 11, after V lost 4 bases and J lost 4 bases. CDR3 sequence: CASSRGTDPKYEQYF. The CDR3 nucleotides are TGTGCCAGCAGCAGAGGGACAGACCCTAAGTACGAGCAGTACTTC.

The rearrangement uses TRBV7-2 and TRBJ2-3, with a possible D match to TRBD2 (6 bases). Germline CDR1 reads SGHTA; CDR2 reads FQGNSA. This CDR3 region has 14 residues. V lost 7 bases to trimming and J lost 2 bases, with 13 bases between them. CDR3 in DNA: TGTGCCAGCAAGGAGGGGTATCTCACAGATACGCAGTATTTT. Its translation: CASKEGYLTDTQYF.

The chain couples TRBV28 to TRBJ2-3; 8 bases fit TRBD2. V was clipped by 2 bases and J by 2 bases; unmatched bases: 3. Germline CDR1 reads MDHEN; CDR2 reads SYDVKM. This CDR3 region has 15 residues. The CDR3 loop reads CASSLAGGPTDTQYF. The CDR3 DNA reads TGTGCCAGCAGTTTAGCGGGAGGCCCCACAGATACGCAGTATTTT.

V gene TRBV11-3 combines with J gene TRBJ2-3; D possibly corresponds to TRBD2 (5 bases). CDR1 SGHNT and CDR2 YENEEA come from the germline V gene. V gave up 6 bases and J gave up 2 bases, with 12 bases separating them. The CDR3 consists of 14 residues. The CDR3 here is CASSAGESTDTQYF. The CDR3 region has the DNA TGTGCCAGCAGTGCGGGCGAATCCACAGATACGCAGTATTTT.

Regarding this clone: One end of the junction varies from germline; a read error may be responsible. This sequence joins TRBV3-1 (or the pseudogene TRBV3-2) and TRBJ2-4, with 10 bases fitting TRBD2. Germline CDR1 is LGHDT and CDR2 is YNNKEL (reference sequence). The CDR3 totals 14 residues. Here the CDR3 reads CASRQREGENIQYF. CDR3 nucleotide sequence: TGTGCAAGCAGGCAGCGGGAGGGAGAAAACATTCAGTACTTC.

The rearrangement joins TRBV21-1 to TRBJ1-3; the table's D call of TRBD1 was not tested on the DNA. TRBV21-1 is labeled a pseudogene. The CDR3 has 17 residues. The CDR3 spells CASSGKKGQGPGNTIYF. The DNA for the CDR3 is TGTGCCAGCAGCGGAAAGAAGGGACAGGGGCCTGGAAACACCATATATTTT.

This clone showed up just once. The chain uses TRBV19 and TRBJ2-7, with D uncertain. The CDR3 is made up of 13 amino acids. Germline V gene data show CDR1 as LNHDA and CDR2 as SQIVND (reference sequence). V shed 2 bases and J shed 4 bases, with 9 bases lying between them. CDR3 loop: CASSIRVDYEQYF. CDR3 in DNA: TGTGCCAGTAGTATACGAGTAGATTACGAGCAGTACTTC. The variable domain in full, with the rest retrieved from reference TRBV19 and TRBJ2-7, is DGGITQSPKYLFRKEGQNVTLSCEQNLNHDAMYWYRQDPGQGLRLIYYSQIVNDFQKGDIAEGYSVSREKKESFPLTVTSAQKNPTAFYLCASSIRVDYEQYFGPGTRLTVT.

The chain recombines TRBV10-3 with TRBJ2-7; 11 bases match TRBD2. J lost 3 bases, V lost 6 bases, and 1 base had no gene match. The germline V gene encodes CDR1 ENHRY and CDR2 SYGVKD. The CDR3 contains 13 residues. CDR3 region: CAIRGTSGYEQYF. For the CDR3, the DNA is TGTGCCATCAGAGGGACTAGCGGCTACGAGCAGTACTTC.

The rearrangement uses TRBV27 and TRBJ2-7; 10 positions match TRBD2. In germline, CDR1 is MNHEY, CDR2 SMNVEV (reference sequence). The V gene end was trimmed by 5 bases and the J gene end by 7 bases; junction bases not matched to a gene: 14. The CDR3 sequence is 16 residues long. CDR3 nucleotides: TGTGCCAGCAGTATTCTGACCCTAGCGGGAGTCGGGGAGCAGTACTTC. Its protein is CASSILTLAGVGEQYF.

The table lists this clone with a few counts. The chain carries TRBV7-9 and TRBJ2-5; a weak D match, TRBD1 (5 bases). V gave up 5 bases and J gave up 2 bases, with 9 bases separating them. The CDR3 is made up of 13 amino acids. Germline CDR1 SEHNR, CDR2 FQNEAQ (reference sequence). CDR3 sequence (DNA): TGTGCCAGCAGCCCTCAGGGACAAGAGACCCAGTACTTC. This codes for CASSPQGQETQYF.

This clone has only one observation. This CDR3 reads CASKQGNTEAFF. The CDR3 DNA is TGTGCCAGCAAACAGGGGAACACTGAAGCTTTCTTT. The V and J genes are TRBV6-5 and TRBJ1-1, with D possibly matching TRBD1 (6 bases). Germline CDR1 reads MNHEY; CDR2 reads SVGAGI. Trimming removed 7 bases at V and 1 base at J, with 7 bases between. The CDR3 totals 12 residues.

The rearrangement joins TRBV7-8 to TRBJ1-3; D is uncertain. Germline-derived CDR1 and CDR2 are SGHVS and FQNEAQ. The CDR3 extends over 14 amino acids. Trimming removed 1 base from V and 4 bases from J, with 8 bases in between. The CDR3: CASSLGAGGNTIYF. The CDR3 DNA reads TGTGCCAGCAGCTTAGGGGCGGGAGGAAACACCATATATTTT.

This chain uses TRBV6-5 with TRBJ1-2, with 8 bases that match TRBD1. In germline, CDR1 is MNHEY, CDR2 SVGAGI. V dropped 8 bases and J dropped 3; count of bases not matched to a gene: 11. This CDR3 is 15 amino acids long. CDR3 sequence reads: CASGQGARGDYGYTF. The CDR3 DNA is TGTGCCAGCGGTCAGGGGGCGAGGGGGGACTATGGCTACACCTTC.

The sample holds one count of this clone. The gene calls are TRBV7-8 and TRBJ2-1, with 7 nucleotides matching TRBD2. The V segment lost 5 bases and the J segment 11 bases; nucleotides outside the gene matches: 15. CDR1 and CDR2 (germline): SGHVS, FQNEAQ. The CDR3 runs 15 residues. The CDR3 sequence: CASSPRRGGDRKQFF. In nucleotides, the CDR3 is TGTGCCAGCAGCCCCCGTAGGGGAGGGGATCGGAAGCAGTTCTTC.

V and J are TRBV29-1 and TRBJ1-4; the D is unclear. CDR1 is SQVTM and CDR2 is ANQGSEA in the germline V gene. The CDR3 runs to 13 residues. The V and J ends lost 3 bases and 3 bases respectively, with 8 bases between them. DNA for the CDR3: TGCAGCGTTGAGAGAGGGCCTAATGAAAAACTGTTTTTT. It encodes CSVERGPNEKLFF.

This clone was detected once. The chain uses TRBV19 and TRBJ2-4; the D gene is possibly TRBD1 (5 bases). Germline V lookup: CDR1 LNHDA, CDR2 SQIVND (reference sequence). V shed 0 bases and J shed 1 base, with 13 bases lying between them. The CDR3 totals 17 residues. In DNA form, the CDR3 reads TGTGCCAGTAGTATAGAGGAGCAGGGTGGCGCCAAAAACATTCAGTACTTC. This sequence encodes CASSIEEQGGAKNIQYF.

The CDR3 nucleotides read TGCAGCGTTGGAGCGACAGGAACTAACTATGGCTACACCTTC. This encodes CSVGATGTNYGYTF. V usage is TRBV29-1 and J usage is TRBJ1-2; maybe TRBD1 (6 bases). The CDR3 has 14 amino acids. The V and J ends lost 4 bases and 0 bases respectively, with 12 bases between them. Germline V CDR1 and CDR2: SQVTM, ANQGSEA. Full variable domain (remainder filled in from reference TRBV29-1 and TRBJ1-2): SAVISQKPSRDICQRGTSLTIQCQVDSQVTMMFWYRQQPGQSLTLIATANQGSEATYESGFVIDKFPISRPNLTFSTLTVSNMSPEDSSIYLCSVGATGTNYGYTFGSGTRLTVV.

The rearrangement uses TRBV6-4 and TRBJ2-1; TRBD2 matches at 14 bases. The CDR3 is 18 residues long. Trimming cost V 5 bases and J 5 bases; bases outside gene matches: 11. Germline V gives CDR1 MRHNA, CDR2 SNTAGT. The CDR3 nucleotides are TGTGCCAGCAGTCACGCTCCGACTAGCGGGAGGGCCAACAATGAGCAGTTCTTC. It translates to CASSHAPTSGRANNEQFF.